These 15 T cell receptor beta chains originate from one sample sequenced in a study of shared clonotypes between healthy human individuals. Repertoires were generated with immunoSEQ multiplex PCR, while TCRdb's copy carries only in-frame clones and drops some. The sample consists of around 430,000 clones, around 75% of them appearing once. Specimen: PBMCs. These receptors were taken from a woman aged 40 to 55 in good health. Some clones in this sample may be carry-over from other donors' samples.

The chain has TRBV18 and TRBJ2-2; D gene uncertain. CDR3 size: 14 residues. Looked up from germline, CDR1 is KGHSH and CDR2 is LQKENI. V was trimmed by 0 bases and J by 3 bases, leaving 5 bases between them. The CDR3 sequence: CASSPPVDTGELFF. CDR3 DNA sequence: TGTGCCAGCTCACCACCGGTGGACACCGGGGAGCTGTTTTTT.

This clone appeared once. The chain carries TRBV7-9 and TRBJ2-1; D is tentatively TRBD1 or TRBD2 (7 bases each). CDR1 and CDR2 from the germline V gene are SEHNR and FQNEAQ (reference sequence). This CDR3 region has 16 residues. V shed 5 bases and J shed 4 bases, with 18 bases lying between them. CDR3: CASSQTDRRGYNEQFF. CDR3 DNA: TGTGCCAGCAGCCAGACGGACAGGCGGGGGTACAATGAGCAGTTCTTC.

The chain has TRBV2 and TRBJ1-1; 8 nucleotides align to TRBD1. V lost 8 bases to trimming and J lost 6 bases; unmatched junction nucleotides: 11. This CDR3 spans 14 amino acids. The germline V gene has CDR1 SNHLY and CDR2 FYNNEI. The CDR3: CASSKDRVGAEAFF. CDR3 coding DNA: TGTGCCAGCTCGAAGGACAGGGTCGGCGCTGAAGCTTTCTTT.

This clone appeared once. V gene TRBV7-3 combines with J gene TRBJ2-7; perhaps TRBD2 as D (6 bases). V was clipped by 4 bases and J by 4 bases, with 14 bases between them. The length of the CDR3 is 14 residues. Germline CDR1 reads SGHTA; CDR2 reads FQGTGA. The CDR3 loop reads CASSSSAGWYEQYF. Written as DNA, the CDR3 is TGTGCCAGCAGCTCCTCCGCGGGGTGGTACGAGCAGTACTTC.

The CDR3 DNA reads as TGTGCCAGCAGCTTAGATTCTAGCAGAAACACCGGGGAGCTGTTTTTT. As protein: CASSLDSSRNTGELFF. The V call is TRBV11-3, the J call TRBJ2-2, with D perhaps TRBD2 (5 bases). V was cut by 0 bases and J by 2 bases, with 10 bases left in between. Germline lookup yields CDR1 SGHNT and CDR2 YENEEA. The CDR3 loop spans 16 amino acids.

V is TRBV9 and J is TRBJ1-5; 9 nucleotides line up with TRBD1. The CDR3 is 15 residues long. Germline CDR1 and CDR2: SGDLS and YYNGEE. Trimming at V came to 0 bases and at J to 10 bases, leaving 8 bases not matched to a gene. The CDR3, as DNA: TGTGCCAGCAGCGTAGGCACAGGGGGCTTAGGTCCCCAGCATTTT. It yields the protein CASSVGTGGLGPQHF.

The gene calls are TRBV7-9 and TRBJ2-5; maybe TRBD1 (6 bases). Germline V gives CDR1 SEHNR, CDR2 FQNEAQ (reference sequence). V dropped 5 bases and J dropped 4 bases, with 14 bases sitting between them. The CDR3 loop spans 14 amino acids. The CDR3 DNA is TGTGCCAGCAGCCCGCCGACAGGCCCAGAGACCCAGTACTTC. Translated, it gives CASSPPTGPETQYF.

Notes on this clone: Other DNA sequences in this specimen translate into the identical CDR3. This CDR3 is CASSLAGTSYNEQFF. DNA for the CDR3: TGTGCCAGCAGCTTAGCGGGAACGTCCTACAATGAGCAGTTCTTC. This chain uses TRBV7-8 with TRBJ2-1, with unresolved D. CDR3 length: 15 amino acids. Germline V gene lookup returns CDR1 SGHVS and CDR2 FQNEAQ. V lost 0 bases and J 1 base, leaving 7 bases between the germline ends. The full variable domain, with the rest looked up from reference TRBV7-8 and TRBJ2-1, is GAGVSQSPRYKVAKRGQDVALRCDPISGHVSLFWYQQALGQGPEFLTYFQNEAQLDKSGLPSDRFFAERPEGSVSTLKIQRTQQEDSAVYLCASSLAGTSYNEQFFGPGTRLTVL.

The CDR3 bases are TGTGCCAGCAGTTTATCGCAGGGACTCTACAATGAGCAGTTCTTC. Amino acids: CASSLSQGLYNEQFF. This sequence joins TRBV27 and TRBJ2-1; TRBD2 might be the D (6 bases). Trimming shortened V by 0 bases and J by 3 bases, and 9 bases separated the two germline ends. Germline V gene lookup returns CDR1 MNHEY and CDR2 SMNVEV (reference sequence). CDR3 length: 15 residues.

This clone was counted a single time. V is TRBV7-2 and J is TRBJ2-7, with D perhaps being TRBD1 or TRBD2 (5 bases each). V was clipped by 5 bases and J by 2 bases, with 13 bases between them. CDR1 SGHTA and CDR2 FQGNSA come from the germline V gene. This CDR3 comprises 14 residues. CDR3 residues: CASSARDGPYEQYF. CDR3 coding DNA: TGTGCCAGCAGCGCCCGGGACGGACCCTACGAGCAGTACTTC.

This clone has only one observation. The V and J genes are TRBV27 and TRBJ2-3; 10 bases match TRBD1. In germline, CDR1 is MNHEY, CDR2 SMNVEV (reference sequence). V lost 6 bases to trimming and J lost 1 base; unmatched junction nucleotides: 4. CDR3 length: 15 residues. The CDR3 region has the DNA TGTGCCAGCAGCCGGACAGGGGGAGGCACAGATACGCAGTATTTT. The encoded protein is CASSRTGGGTDTQYF.

To note about this clone: It may be a read error: a sequence one base away is much more abundant. The chain joins TRBV29-1 to TRBJ2-5; 8 bases are a match to TRBD2. CDR1 is SQVTM and CDR2 is ANQGSEA in the germline V gene. This CDR3 region has 16 residues. Trimming cost V 5 bases and J 1 base; bases outside gene matches: 12. The CDR3 DNA sequence: TGCAGCGTTTGGACTAGCAGGAGGCCTCGCCAAGAGACCCAGTACTTC. This sequence encodes CSVWTSRRPRQETQYF.

The chain links TRBV10-3 to TRBJ2-7, with TRBD1 identical over 11 bases. After removal of 5 bases from V and 3 bases from J, the junction contained 3 bases not matched to a gene. CDR3 length: 14 residues. From germline, CDR1 is ENHRY and CDR2 SYGVKD. CDR3 loop: CAISSGTGGYEQYF. CDR3 sequence (DNA): TGTGCCATCAGTTCCGGGACAGGGGGCTACGAGCAGTACTTC.

The rearrangement links TRBV2 to TRBJ1-4; D is ambiguous. Trimming removed 2 bases from V and 0 bases from J, with 7 bases in between. Looked up from germline, CDR1 is SNHLY and CDR2 is FYNNEI. This CDR3 has 15 residues. The CDR3 protein is CASSEQRATNEKLFF. The CDR3 bases are TGTGCCAGCAGTGAACAGCGTGCAACTAATGAAAAACTGTTTTTT.

CDR3: CASSVTGLVEQFF. DNA of the CDR3: TGTGCCAGCAGTGTTACGGGACTGGTCGAGCAGTTCTTC. This chain connects TRBV25-1 to TRBJ2-1; D might be TRBD2 (6 bases). Looked up from germline, CDR1 is MGHDK and CDR2 is SYGVNS. The CDR3 is made up of 13 amino acids. V was cut by 4 bases and J by 10 bases, with 14 bases left in between.